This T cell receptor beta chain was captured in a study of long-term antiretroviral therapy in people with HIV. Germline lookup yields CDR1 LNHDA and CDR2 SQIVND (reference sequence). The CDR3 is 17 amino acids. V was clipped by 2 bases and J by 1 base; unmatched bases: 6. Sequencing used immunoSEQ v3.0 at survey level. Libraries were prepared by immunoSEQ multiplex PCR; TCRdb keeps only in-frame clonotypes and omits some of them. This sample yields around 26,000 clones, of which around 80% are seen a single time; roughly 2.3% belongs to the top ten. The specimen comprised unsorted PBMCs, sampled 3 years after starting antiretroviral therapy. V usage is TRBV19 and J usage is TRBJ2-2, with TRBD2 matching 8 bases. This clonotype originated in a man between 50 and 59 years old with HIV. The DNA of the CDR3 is TGTGCCAGTAGTATATCTAAGCTAGCGGGGAACACCGGGGAGCTGTTTTTT. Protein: CASSISKLAGNTGELFF. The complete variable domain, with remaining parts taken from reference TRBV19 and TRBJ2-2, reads DGGITQSPKYLFRKEGQNVTLSCEQNLNHDAMYWYRQDPGQGLRLIYYSQIVNDFQKGDIAEGYSVSREKKESFPLTVTSAQKNPTAFYLCASSISKLAGNTGELFFGEGSRLTVL.